The present T cell receptor (beta chain) was sequenced within a study of T cells in Graves' hyperthyroidism and ophthalmopathy. Study-level information: Peripheral blood was acquired at first diagnosis, ahead of any therapy whatsoever.

TCR beta CDR3 region amplification was performed from RNA transcripts. With the HTBI primer set, the TCR CDR3 went through a first round of RT-PCR. TCRdb independently ran MiXCR on the multiplex PCR reads; one entry per CDR3 protein. The sample carries about 620,000 distinct CDR3 sequences, about 17% recorded once. Study-level findings and limits: Median prediction lead before ophthalmopathy onset was around seven months with the model.

These patients, aged 18 to 65, had recently diagnosed hyperthyroidism lasting under 2 months. In the case of this clonotype: The antigen is undetermined.

Sequenced: blood. This TCR derives from a woman aged 25 to 39 with Graves' hyperthyroidism.

The CDR3 DNA is TGTGCCAGCAGCTTATACGCGGGAGGGCCCAGCACCGGGGAGCTGTTTTTT. Its protein product is CASSLYAGGPSTGELFF. The V call is TRBV11-2, the J call TRBJ2-2; TRBD2 aligns across 9 bases. CDR1 is SGHAT, CDR2 FQNNGV, per germline. V shed 2 bases, J shed 4 bases, and the junction held 8 bases outside the gene matches. This CDR3 is 17 amino acids long.